A selection of T cell receptor beta chains follows, all from one sample in a study of T cells in Graves' hyperthyroidism and ophthalmopathy. TCRdb analysed the multiplex PCR reads with MiXCR anew, one entry per CDR3 protein. The sample holds around 350,000 distinct CDR3 sequences, roughly 15% seen once. The sequenced material came from blood. Receptor source: a woman aged 55-70 years with Graves' ophthalmopathy. Each CDR3 is given with its conserved first and last residue. The D gene is left open where the match is weak. A clone size is listed for some rows: how often the clone was seen (once, few, many), or a class if it is expanded.

v_call	clone_size	j_call	d_call	cdr3_aa	cdr3_nt
TRBV30	many	TRBJ1-1	.	CAWGGRSLGPTEAFF	TGTGCCTGGGGGGGGAGGTCGTTGGGACCCACTGAAGCTTTCTTT
TRBV6-1	many	TRBJ1-5	.	CASRQAGGGQPQHF	TGTGCCAGCAGGCAAGCGGGGGGAGGTCAGCCCCAGCATTTT
TRBV20-1	many	TRBJ2-1	TRBD2	CSARHSGPWTYNEQFF	TGCAGTGCTAGACATAGCGGGCCCTGGACCTACAATGAGCAGTTCTTC
TRBV28	.	TRBJ2-1	TRBD2	CASSSSLAGGTNEQFF	TGTGCCAGCAGCTCATCACTAGCGGGAGGGACCAATGAGCAGTTCTTC
TRBV6-1	.	TRBJ1-5	TRBD1	CASDRGAGNQPQHF	TGTGCCAGTGACAGGGGGGCTGGCAATCAGCCCCAGCATTTT
TRBV10-3	.	TRBJ1-2	.	CAISAGRSGNYGYTF	TGTGCCATCAGCGCCGGCAGGAGCGGTAACTATGGCTACACCTTC
TRBV20-1	many	TRBJ2-3	.	CSARDLGSGTQYF	TGCAGTGCTAGAGATCTGGGATCGGGTACGCAGTATTTT
TRBV29-1	few	TRBJ2-1	TRBD2	CSVVSGSHYNEQFF	TGCAGCGTTGTAAGCGGGAGTCACTACAATGAGCAGTTCTTC
TRBV28	many	TRBJ2-1	TRBD2	CASSKGASGSDEQFF	TGTGCCAGCAGCAAAGGGGCTAGCGGGAGCGATGAGCAGTTCTTC
TRBV11-2	many	TRBJ2-7	.	CASSFPGRYEQSSYEQYF	TGTGCCAGCAGCTTTCCGGGCCGTTACGAGCAAAGCTCCTACGAGCAGTACTTC
TRBV15	.	TRBJ1-1	.	CATSRQLNTEAFF	TGTGCCACCAGCAGGCAGCTGAACACTGAAGCTTTCTTT
TRBV6-1	few	TRBJ2-1	.	CASTRTTSSYNEQFF	TGTGCCAGCACTCGGACTACCAGCTCCTACAATGAGCAGTTCTTC
TRBV29-1	.	TRBJ2-7	.	CSVLPQGGYEQYF	TGCAGCGTTCTACCACAAGGGGGATACGAGCAGTACTTC
TRBV15	many	TRBJ1-3	.	CATSRPQGRSGNTIYF	TGTGCCACCAGCAGACCTCAGGGCCGCTCTGGAAACACCATATATTTT
TRBV6-4	.	TRBJ2-7	.	CASPPYEQYF	TGTGCCAGCCCCCCCTACGAGCAGTACTTC
TRBV27	many	TRBJ2-2	.	CASSRKTGELFF	TGTGCCAGCAGCCGAAAGACCGGGGAGCTGTTTTTT
TRBV2	many	TRBJ2-1	.	CASSVGGGPWNEQFF	TGTGCCAGCAGTGTCGGGGGAGGCCCATGGAATGAGCAGTTCTTC
TRBV5-1	many	TRBJ2-1	.	CASSWLNERLYNEQFF	TGCGCCAGCAGCTGGCTTAATGAGCGTCTCTACAATGAGCAGTTCTTC
TRBV5-1	.	TRBJ2-3	TRBD2	CASSLDLAGGADTQYF	TGCGCCAGCAGCTTGGATCTAGCGGGAGGCGCAGATACGCAGTATTTT
TRBV5-1	many	TRBJ2-2	TRBD2	CASSFTSGTGELFF	TGCGCCAGCAGCTTTACTAGCGGCACCGGGGAGCTGTTTTTT
TRBV24-1	.	TRBJ2-3	TRBD1	CATRATGVGDTQYF	TGTGCCACCAGAGCTACAGGGGTAGGAGATACGCAGTATTTT
TRBV19	few	TRBJ2-2	TRBD2	CASSTRGGFETGELFF	TGTGCCAGTAGCACCCGCGGGGGTTTCGAAACCGGGGAGCTGTTTTTT
TRBV4-1	.	TRBJ1-2	.	CASSQGGNYGYTF	TGCGCCAGCAGCCAAGGGGGGAACTATGGCTACACCTTC
TRBV7-3	few	TRBJ2-1	TRBD2	CASSTLGPMTSGMRHNEQFF	TGTGCCAGCAGCACCCTGGGCCCTATGACTAGCGGGATGAGGCACAATGAGCAGTTCTTC
TRBV11-1	.	TRBJ2-4	TRBD2	CASSLVLAGGNIQYF	TGTGCCAGCAGCTTAGTGCTAGCGGGAGGAAACATTCAGTACTTC
TRBV7-9	many	TRBJ2-1	TRBD2	CASRVTSGDYNEQFF	TGTGCCAGCAGAGTTACTAGCGGAGACTACAATGAGCAGTTCTTC
TRBV25-1	.	TRBJ2-7	TRBD2	CASSDPLAGSGSSYEQYF	TGTGCCAGCAGTGACCCCCTGGCCGGTAGCGGGAGCTCCTACGAGCAGTACTTC
TRBV20-1	many	TRBJ1-2	.	CSASWRGGVSYGYTF	TGCAGTGCTAGTTGGAGGGGGGGCGTTAGCTATGGCTACACCTTC
TRBV7-6	.	TRBJ1-1	TRBD1	CASSADRGDGAFF	TGTGCCAGCAGCGCTGACAGGGGCGACGGAGCTTTCTTT